This T cell receptor beta chain was sequenced during a study of T cell responses to AZD1222 COVID-19 vaccine. Findings and caveats of the study: Clonal diversity was possibly underestimated, and white British individuals and females predominated among donors. Increases in Spike-specific TCR breadth and depth were seen after two AZD1222 doses.

Remarks on this clone: The antigen remains undetermined.

The germline gives CDR1 SEHNR, CDR2 FQNEAQ (reference sequence). The CDR3 runs to 13 residues. Between the trimmed V and J ends, which lost 4 bases and 6 bases, there was a span of 13 bases. Produced via immunoSEQ multiplex PCR; TCRdb's table is partial and in-frame only. The table includes some 150,000 clones, under 95% detected once. The rearrangement uses TRBV7-9 and TRBJ2-7; D is possibly TRBD1 or TRBD2 (5 bases each). Material: peripheral blood, obtained on day 0 of AZD1222 vaccination. The clonotype was recovered from an adult in good health. The CDR3 here is CASSYGLRGEQYF. The CDR3 region has the DNA TGTGCCAGCAGCTACGGATTGAGGGGCGAGCAGTACTTC.